This T cell receptor (beta chain) appears in the sequencing data of a study of CD8+ T cells in alopecia areata. Sequencing used cDNA as its template, made by extracting RNA and reverse transcribing it. TCRdb keeps only in-frame clones here, not all; method: immunoSEQ multiplex PCR. The sample lists 150,000 to 200,000 clones; under 80% were seen once. Indicated treatment: oral pan-JAK inhibitor, 5-10 mg twice daily. The sequence was collected from a human donor with alopecia areata. Material: CD4+ T cells sorted from blood, obtained around week 50, from a patient treated with tofacitinib.

CDR3 nucleotide sequence: TGTGCCAGCAGCCAAGAAGGGACAGGGATCAACGAGCAGTACTTC. Residues: CASSQEGTGINEQYF. This chain uses TRBV4-2 with TRBJ2-7; 9 nucleotides align to TRBD1. CDR3 length: 15 residues. Germline loops: CDR1 LGHNA, CDR2 YNFKEQ. J gave up 5 bases and V 0 bases, and 5 bases lay outside the gene matches.